This T cell receptor (beta chain) was documented in a study of T cell clusters in autoimmune cytopenias. Whole-study findings and limits: TRB repertoire shifts in secondary cytopenia and chronic lymphocytic leukemia mostly reflected lymphoma, not autoimmunity.

Each sample's input was around 250 ng genomic DNA, 38,000 or so genome equivalents. On this clonotype itself: No antigen is known for it.

Germline V gene sequence: CDR1 LNHNV, CDR2 YYDKDF (reference sequence). This CDR3 region has 15 residues. One tube held mixed TRB-A and TRB-B primer pools for touch-down PCR. TCRdb reprocessed the multiplex PCR reads and stores each CDR3 protein as one record, lacking DNA. The table lists approximately 15,000 distinct CDR3 sequences. These records were also assigned to another study, of T cell repertoires in aging, cancer and after chemotherapy. This second study notes: Donors were grouped into six age bands spanning 30 or younger through 70 or older. Rebound thymic output was suggested by rising median generation probability during chemotherapy in each cancer cohort.

Material: peripheral blood. This receptor was taken from a human donor in good health. The chain couples TRBV15 to TRBJ2-3; TCRdb proposes TRBD1, but this gene call is untestable without DNA. The CDR3 spells CATSSPMTGADTQYF.